These 27 T cell receptor beta chains were sequenced from one sample in a study of chemoradiotherapy in HPV16-positive cancers. TCRdb's copy holds only in-frame clones and misses some; the assay was immunoSEQ multiplex PCR. This table has about 15,000 clones, about three quarters appearing once. This specimen was taken from a patient who underwent chemoradiotherapy. These receptors were obtained from a human donor with HPV-associated anogenital cancer.

The V gene is TRBV4-3, the J gene TRBJ2-3; TRBD1 matches 7 bases. V lost 0 bases, J lost 4 bases, and 10 bases stayed unmatched. Germline V gives CDR1 LGHNA, CDR2 YSLEER. The CDR3 has 17 residues. The CDR3 reads CASSQEGTGDFPDTQYF. CDR3 bases: TGCGCCAGCAGCCAAGAGGGTACAGGGGATTTTCCAGATACGCAGTATTTT.

This chain connects TRBV2 to TRBJ2-5; 13 nucleotides align to TRBD2. Germline V CDR1 and CDR2: SNHLY, FYNNEI. V trimming: 6 bases; J trimming: 4 bases; junction bases outside the gene matches: 5. The CDR3 is 15 residues long. The CDR3, as DNA: TGTGCCAGCAGCCTCCGGACTAGCGGGGGAGAGACCCAGTACTTC. Protein: CASSLRTSGGETQYF.

V gene TRBV4-3 combines with J gene TRBJ1-2; no firm D call. Germline V gives CDR1 LGHNA, CDR2 YSLEER. The CDR3 sequence is 13 residues long. V lost 0 bases to trimming and J lost 3 bases, with 5 bases between them. The CDR3, as DNA: TGCGCCAGCAGCCAAGATGAGGACTATGGCTACACCTTC. Translated, it gives CASSQDEDYGYTF.

The DNA of the CDR3 is TGCAGCGCCCCGAACAGGGTGGATGGCTACACCTTC. Translation gives CSAPNRVDGYTF. V and J are TRBV29-1 and TRBJ1-2, with D possibly being TRBD1 (6 bases). The germline CDR1 and CDR2 sequences are SQVTM and ANQGSEA. The CDR3 is made up of 12 amino acids. V was clipped by 7 bases and J by 6 bases, with 15 bases between them.

The chain combines TRBV7-2 with TRBJ2-1; 7 nucleotides match TRBD1. Looked up from germline, CDR1 is SGHTA and CDR2 is FQGNSA. This CDR3 has 15 residues. V dropped 10 bases and J dropped 0; count of bases not matched to a gene: 9. For the CDR3, the DNA is TGTGCCACCCTAATCTCAGGGGGCTCCTACAATGAGCAGTTCTTC. This encodes CATLISGGSYNEQFF.

The chain uses TRBV30 and TRBJ2-6; the D gene could be TRBD1 or TRBD2 (6 bases each). Germline loops: CDR1 GTSNPN, CDR2 SVGIG (reference sequence). This CDR3 spans 15 amino acids. V shed 0 bases and J shed 2 bases, with 8 bases lying between them. For the CDR3, the DNA is TGTGCCTGGAGTGTACGGGGGCCTGGGGCCAACGTCCTGACTTTC. It specifies CAWSVRGPGANVLTF.

This chain links TRBV18 with TRBJ2-3; possibly TRBD1 for D (5 bases). CDR1 is KGHSH and CDR2 is LQKENI in the germline V gene. Trimming shortened V by 8 bases and J by 6 bases, and 21 bases separated the two germline ends. This CDR3 is 15 amino acids long. CDR3 in amino acids: CASASVAVGPDTQYF. The CDR3 bases are TGTGCCAGCGCCTCCGTGGCAGTGGGGCCCGATACGCAGTATTTT.

The chain's CDR3 is CASSLRLAGGEDTQYF. The CDR3 nucleotides read TGTGCCAGCAGCCTCAGACTAGCGGGGGGGGAAGATACGCAGTATTTT. This chain joins TRBV9 and TRBJ2-3; 14 bases fit TRBD2. Looked up from germline, CDR1 is SGDLS and CDR2 is YYNGEE. V trimming: 4 bases; J trimming: 5 bases; junction bases outside the gene matches: 6. This CDR3 comprises 16 residues.

There are a few counts of this clone. This chain connects TRBV20-1 to TRBJ2-7; D perhaps matches TRBD2 (5 bases). This CDR3 has 11 residues. The germline V gene has CDR1 DFQATT and CDR2 SNEGSKA (reference sequence). Trimming removed 8 bases from V and 1 base from J, with 9 bases in between. CDR3 amino acids: CSIGESYEQYF. For the CDR3, the DNA is TGCAGTATCGGGGAATCCTACGAGCAGTACTTC.

The chain has TRBV7-2 and TRBJ1-3; tentative D call: TRBD1 (6 bases). This CDR3 is built from 16 residues. From germline, CDR1 is SGHTA and CDR2 FQGNSA. The V end was cut by 5 bases, the J end by 4 bases, with 18 bases between. The CDR3 region is CASSPRGGGSGNTIYF. DNA for the CDR3: TGTGCCAGCAGCCCACGAGGGGGGGGGTCGGGAAACACCATATATTTT.

The rearrangement links TRBV5-1 to TRBJ2-2; D might be TRBD2 (8 bases). V was trimmed by 4 bases and J by 0 bases, leaving 13 bases between them. Germline assignment: CDR1 SGHRS and CDR2 YFSETQ. This CDR3 comprises 16 residues. The CDR3 here is CASSRGGTANTGELFF. DNA for the CDR3: TGCGCCAGCAGCCGCGGGGGGACAGCGAACACCGGGGAGCTGTTTTTT.

The chain links TRBV30 to TRBJ1-1, with a weak D call TRBD1 (6 bases). V shed 4 bases and J shed 3 bases, with 15 bases lying between them. The CDR3 consists of 14 residues. Germline loops: CDR1 GTSNPN, CDR2 SVGIG (reference sequence). CDR3 sequence reads: CAWNFRGPDTEAFF. CDR3 sequence (DNA): TGTGCCTGGAACTTCCGGGGGCCGGACACTGAAGCTTTCTTT.

The rearrangement links TRBV5-6 to TRBJ1-1; TRBD1 is a possible D gene (5 bases). Trimming pared 1 base from V and 12 bases from J, leaving 13 bases between. This CDR3 is built from 12 residues. CDR1 and CDR2 from the germline V gene are SGHDT and YYEEEE. The CDR3 sequence: CASSLRGEGSFF. The CDR3 DNA sequence: TGTGCCAGCAGCTTGCGGGGGGAAGGGTCTTTCTTT. Complete variable domain (other parts from reference TRBV5-6 and TRBJ1-1): DAGVTQSPTHLIKTRGQQVTLRCSPKSGHDTVSWYQQALGQGPQFIFQYYEEEERQRGNFPDRFSGHQFPNYSSELNVNALLLGDSALYLCASSLRGEGSFFGQGTRLTVV.

This clone showed up just a few times. The chain carries TRBV19 and TRBJ2-7; D is ambiguous. CDR1 is LNHDA, CDR2 SQIVND, per germline (reference sequence). CDR3 length: 12 amino acids. Between the trimmed V and J ends, which lost 5 bases and 0 bases, there was a span of 5 bases. The CDR3 spells CASSAASYEQYF. For the CDR3, the DNA is TGTGCCAGTAGTGCAGCCTCCTACGAGCAGTACTTC.

V usage is TRBV5-5 and J usage is TRBJ2-2, with D perhaps TRBD2 (6 bases). Germline CDR1 SGHKS, CDR2 YYEKEE (reference sequence). With 0 bases removed from V and 8 bases from J, the gap between germline ends came to 14 bases. This CDR3 spans 15 amino acids. CDR3 in DNA: TGTGCCAGCAGCTTGGTCTCGGCAGGACTAGGGGAGCTGTTTTTT. Its protein product is CASSLVSAGLGELFF. Supplemented by reference TRBV5-5 and TRBJ2-2, the full variable domain reads DAGVTQSPTHLIKTRGQQVTLRCSPISGHKSVSWYQQVLGQGPQFIFQYYEKEERGRGNFPDRFSARQFPNYSSELNVNALLLGDSALYLCASSLVSAGLGELFFGEGSRLTVL.

This sequence joins TRBV7-2 and TRBJ1-1, with TRBD1 as a possible D gene (5 bases). V was cut by 2 bases and J by 4 bases, with 14 bases left in between. Germline V CDR1 and CDR2: SGHTA, FQGNSA. This CDR3 is built from 15 residues. CDR3: CASSLSSRGGTEAFF. The CDR3 DNA reads as TGTGCCAGCAGCTTATCTTCCCGCGGGGGCACTGAAGCTTTCTTT.

The V and J genes are TRBV5-1 and TRBJ2-2; D call uncertain. This CDR3 has 15 amino acids. Between the trimmed V and J ends, which lost 0 bases and 0 bases, there was a span of 6 bases. Germline V gene lookup returns CDR1 SGHRS and CDR2 YFSETQ. The CDR3 reads CASSLVAANTGELFF. CDR3 sequence (DNA): TGCGCCAGCAGCTTGGTGGCAGCGAACACCGGGGAGCTGTTTTTT.

This chain connects TRBV7-8 to TRBJ1-1; D uncertain. Germline V gene data show CDR1 as SGHVS and CDR2 as FQNEAQ. This CDR3 comprises 15 residues. The germline V and J ends were trimmed by 5 bases and 2 bases, with 15 bases remaining between them. The CDR3 protein is CASSPPRAPNTEAFF. The CDR3 bases are TGTGCCAGCAGCCCCCCCCGGGCACCCAACACTGAAGCTTTCTTT.

DNA for the CDR3: TGTGCCAGCAGGACCCGGGGGGAGAATGGCTACACCTTC. Translated: CASRTRGENGYTF. The chain is built from TRBV7-2 and TRBJ1-2; tentative D call: TRBD1 (5 bases). Germline V gene lookup returns CDR1 SGHTA and CDR2 FQGNSA. V shed 6 bases and J shed 6 bases, with 14 bases lying between them. The CDR3 runs 13 residues.

Concerning this clone: One end of the junction fails to match germline, which may point to a read error. J is TRBJ2-7 and V is TRBV27; D unresolved. This CDR3 comprises 13 residues. Germline CDR1 and CDR2: MNHEY and SMNVEV (reference sequence). CDR3 in DNA: TGTACCAGTCGACTGAAGATTGAGTACGAGCAGTACTTC. It is translated as CTSRLKIEYEQYF.

A word on this clone: Other DNA sequences of this sample code for an identical CDR3. The J gene is TRBJ2-2, the V gene TRBV11-1; D may be TRBD1 (6 bases). The CDR3 length is 15 residues. Germline V gene data show CDR1 as SGHAT and CDR2 as FQDESV (reference sequence). V dropped 2 bases and J dropped 6 bases, with 13 bases sitting between them. This chain's CDR3 is CASSLLDQGSGELFF. CDR3 bases: TGTGCCAGCAGCTTACTGGATCAGGGGTCCGGGGAGCTGTTTTTT.

The rearrangement links TRBV7-9 to TRBJ2-3; tentative D call: TRBD2 (7 bases). Trimming stripped 5 bases from V and 2 bases from J, with 14 bases between. The germline V gene encodes CDR1 SEHNR and CDR2 FQNEAQ (reference sequence). The CDR3 has 15 amino acids. DNA for the CDR3: TGTGCCAGCAGCCTTTTAGGGGGGGACACAGATACGCAGTATTTT. Encoded protein: CASSLLGGDTDTQYF. Full variable domain (outside the CDR3, taken from reference TRBV7-9 and TRBJ2-3): DTGVSQNPRHKITKRGQNVTFRCDPISEHNRLYWYRQTLGQGPEFLTYFQNEAQLEKSRLLSDRFSAERPKGSFSTLEIQRTEQGDSAMYLCASSLLGGDTDTQYFGPGTRLTVL.

A word on this clone: Other DNA variants within this sample encode the same CDR3. The chain recombines TRBV7-8 with TRBJ2-7; D unclear. Deletions cut 6 bases from V and 3 bases from J, with 6 bases between. The CDR3 has 11 amino acids. Germline lookup yields CDR1 SGHVS and CDR2 FQNEAQ. CDR3 residues: CASSPGYEQYF. CDR3 in DNA: TGTGCCAGCAGTCCGGGCTACGAGCAGTACTTC.

The chain is built from TRBV6-6 and TRBJ1-1; the D gene is possibly TRBD1 (5 bases). Germline loops: CDR1 MNHNY, CDR2 SVGAGI (reference sequence). The CDR3 loop spans 12 amino acids. V was trimmed by 8 bases and J by 8 bases, leaving 15 bases between them. CDR3 bases: TGTGCCAGCCAAGATACAAGGGGCGAAGCTTTCTTT. It translates to CASQDTRGEAFF.

This rearrangement joins TRBV7-2 to TRBJ2-5; 12 bases are shared with TRBD2. With V trimmed by 4 bases and J by 2 bases, 8 bases remained unmatched. This CDR3 contains 17 residues. The germline V gene has CDR1 SGHTA and CDR2 FQGNSA. The CDR3 DNA reads as TGTGCCAGCAGCTACTCTAGCGGGGGGGCCCGGCAAGAGACCCAGTACTTC. Protein sequence: CASSYSSGGARQETQYF.

The sample holds one count of this clone. The gene calls are TRBV5-5 and TRBJ2-2; no firm D call. The CDR3 length is 12 residues. Deletions cut 4 bases from V and 3 bases from J, with 4 bases between. Per the germline V gene, CDR1 is SGHKS and CDR2 is YYEKEE (reference sequence). Here the CDR3 DNA reads TGTGCCAGCAGCGTGCACACCGGGGAGCTGTTTTTT. This sequence encodes CASSVHTGELFF.

The genes are TRBV27 and TRBJ2-6; no definite D call. Germline V lookup: CDR1 MNHEY, CDR2 SMNVEV (reference sequence). Trimming took off 2 bases at V and 0 bases at J, with 5 bases between the two ends. The CDR3 has 15 residues. The CDR3 DNA sequence: TGTGCCAGCAGTTTAAGTGACTCTGGGGCCAACGTCCTGACTTTC. This gives the protein CASSLSDSGANVLTF.